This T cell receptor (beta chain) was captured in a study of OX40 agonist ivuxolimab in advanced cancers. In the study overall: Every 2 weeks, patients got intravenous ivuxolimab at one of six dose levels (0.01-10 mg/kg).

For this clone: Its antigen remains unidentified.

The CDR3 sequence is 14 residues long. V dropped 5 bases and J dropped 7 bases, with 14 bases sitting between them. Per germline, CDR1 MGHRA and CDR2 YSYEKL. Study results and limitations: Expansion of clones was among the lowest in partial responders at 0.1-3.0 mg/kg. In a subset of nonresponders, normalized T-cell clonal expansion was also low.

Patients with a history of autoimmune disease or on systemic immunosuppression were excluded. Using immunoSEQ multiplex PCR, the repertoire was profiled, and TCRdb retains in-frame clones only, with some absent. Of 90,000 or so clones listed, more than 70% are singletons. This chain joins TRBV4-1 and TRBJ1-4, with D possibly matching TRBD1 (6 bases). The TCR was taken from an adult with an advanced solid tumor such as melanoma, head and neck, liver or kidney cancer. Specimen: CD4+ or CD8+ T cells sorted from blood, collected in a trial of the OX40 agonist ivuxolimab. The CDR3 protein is CASSYAGAGEKLFF. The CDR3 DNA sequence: TGCGCCAGCAGCTACGCAGGGGCGGGTGAAAAACTGTTTTTT.